A single sample is the source of the 10 T cell receptor beta chains below, sequenced in a study of T cell responses to AZD1222 COVID-19 vaccine. Generated by immunoSEQ multiplex PCR, the TCRdb table keeps only in-frame clones and is missing some. The repertoire holds about 140,000 clones, with roughly 92% as singletons. Sequenced here: peripheral blood, sampled on day 0 of AZD1222 vaccination. These receptor sequences come from an adult in good health.

This chain joins TRBV20-1 and TRBJ2-7, with D unclear. The CDR3 is 11 amino acids. Germline-derived CDR1 and CDR2 are DFQATT and SNEGSKA (reference sequence). V lost 7 bases, J lost 4 bases, and 11 bases lay in between. CDR3 in DNA: TGCAGTGTCACAGCTAGTTACGAGCAGTACTTC. Translating gives CSVTASYEQYF.

The chain couples TRBV7-2 to TRBJ2-7; 7 positions agree with TRBD1. Germline-derived CDR1 and CDR2 are SGHTA and FQGNSA. This CDR3 contains 12 residues. Trimming cost V 4 bases and J 5 bases; bases outside gene matches: 2. The CDR3 nucleotides are TGTGCCAGCAGCTCTGGACAGGACGAGCAGTACTTC. Translated, it gives CASSSGQDEQYF.

This rearrangement joins TRBV5-1 to TRBJ2-1, with TRBD2 matching over 9 bases. CDR1 and CDR2 from the germline V gene are SGHRS and YFSETQ. The V gene end was trimmed by 2 bases and the J gene end by 4 bases; junction bases not matched to a gene: 7. The CDR3 contains 16 residues. CDR3 protein: CASSFRGLAEYNEQFF. Written as DNA, the CDR3 is TGCGCCAGCAGCTTCAGGGGACTAGCAGAGTACAATGAGCAGTTCTTC.

This clone showed up just once. The chain joins TRBV19 to TRBJ1-4; 7 bases are a match to TRBD1. The J segment lost 3 bases and the V segment lost 3 bases, leaving 13 bases of the junction unmatched. This CDR3 contains 18 residues. Germline CDR1 reads LNHDA; CDR2 reads SQIVND (reference sequence). The CDR3 loop reads CASSMETGAWQANEKLFF. For the CDR3, the DNA is TGTGCCAGTAGTATGGAAACAGGGGCTTGGCAAGCTAATGAAAAACTGTTTTTT.

This clone was found a few times. The V and J genes are TRBV29-1 and TRBJ2-1; TRBD2 is a possible D gene (7 bases). This CDR3 has 13 amino acids. Trimming stripped 7 bases from V and 8 bases from J, with 18 bases between. The germline V gene has CDR1 SQVTM and CDR2 ANQGSEA. For the CDR3, the DNA is TGCAGCGGTGTTGGGAGGGGGTTTGATGAGCAGTTCTTC. Protein sequence: CSGVGRGFDEQFF.

The chain combines TRBV5-1 with TRBJ2-7; the match to TRBD2 covers 12 bases. The CDR3 is 17 residues long. From germline, CDR1 is SGHRS and CDR2 YFSETQ. V lost 0 bases and J lost 6; bases outside the gene matches: 10. CDR3 coding DNA: TGCGCCAGCAGCTTGGTGGGACTAGCGGGCAGAGATTCCGAGCAGTACTTC. It is translated as CASSLVGLAGRDSEQYF.

The rearrangement links TRBV5-8 to TRBJ2-3; D is unresolved. Trimming removed 5 bases at V and 2 bases at J, with 12 bases between. Germline V lookup: CDR1 SGHTS, CDR2 YDEGEE. The length of the CDR3 is 14 residues. The CDR3, as DNA: TGTGCCAGCAGTCTCACCTGGTACACAGATACGCAGTATTTT. Residues: CASSLTWYTDTQYF.

The chain uses TRBV27 and TRBJ2-5; 7 bases align to TRBD1. With V trimmed by 5 bases and J by 6 bases, 9 bases remained unmatched. Germline CDR1 and CDR2: MNHEY and SMNVEV (reference sequence). The CDR3 has 14 residues. CDR3 nucleotides: TGTGCCAGCAGTCTGACAGGGCTTTGGCAGACCCAGTACTTC. It yields the protein CASSLTGLWQTQYF.

This clone appeared once. This chain uses TRBV16 with TRBJ1-4; tentatively, D is TRBD1 (5 bases). This CDR3 has 17 amino acids. V lost 4 bases to trimming and J lost 0 bases, with 15 bases between them. Germline V CDR1 and CDR2: KGHSY, FQNENV. CDR3 nucleotide sequence: TGTGCCAGCAGCCCCCTCGGGGCCCTTGCAACTAATGAAAAACTGTTTTTT. Its protein product is CASSPLGALATNEKLFF.

This chain connects TRBV5-1 to TRBJ1-3; TRBD1 agrees at 7 bases. CDR3 size: 14 residues. Germline assignment: CDR1 SGHRS and CDR2 YFSETQ. With 0 bases clipped from V and 4 bases from J, the junction kept 1 base outside the gene matches. In DNA form, the CDR3 reads TGCGCCAGCAGCTTGGAGACAGGGGGAAACACCATATATTTT. Translated, it gives CASSLETGGNTIYF. Full variable domain (outside the CDR3, taken from reference TRBV5-1 and TRBJ1-3): KAGVTQTPRYLIKTRGQQVTLSCSPISGHRSVSWYQQTPGQGLQFLFEYFSETQRNKGNFPGRFSGRQFSNSRSEMNVSTLELGDSALYLCASSLETGGNTIYFGEGSWLTVV.